This T cell receptor beta chain emerged from a study of T-cell memory formation after mild COVID-19. This clonotype was observed a few times. Using its own MiXCR run on the 5' RACE reads, TCRdb lists one record per CDR3 protein. In the table there are 300,000 to 400,000 distinct CDR3 sequences, more than 15% of which are singletons. The CDR3 length is 15 residues. After removal of 5 bases from V and 2 bases from J, the junction contained 7 bases not matched to a gene. Per germline, CDR1 MNHEY and CDR2 SVGAGI. This sequence joins TRBV6-5 and TRBJ2-3; 7 bases line up with TRBD2. The clonotype was recovered from a man between 18 and 35 years old who had mild COVID-19 (a few samples of this study predate the infection). Cell type and time point are not known. The sequenced sample was PBMCs or a T cell subset sorted from them (not recorded which). Here the CDR3 DNA reads TGTGCCAGCAGTCGGACGCGGGGGTCCACAGATACGCAGTATTTT. It yields the protein CASSRTRGSTDTQYF.